These T cell receptor beta chains were read from a single sample in a study of T cells in Graves' hyperthyroidism and ophthalmopathy. Via MiXCR, TCRdb re-called the multiplex PCR reads, giving one row per CDR3 protein. The sample includes hundreds of thousands of distinct CDR3 sequences, more than 30% of them seen just once. Sequencing was performed on blood. All receptors come from a man younger than 35 with Graves' hyperthyroidism. The CDR3 runs from the conserved cysteine through the conserved F or W. The order of the fields is V gene, J gene, clone size, D gene, CDR3 protein, CDR3 DNA. D genes are given only for firm matches. A row's size may be missing; if present it is once, few, many or a size class.

TRBV12-3/TRBV12-4,TRBJ2-7,.,TRBD2,CASSPRSGGGGYEQYF,TGTGCCAGCAGTCCCCGTTCCGGGGGGGGCGGGTACGAGCAGTACTTC
TRBV20-1,TRBJ1-2,many,.,CSASPTAYGYTF,TGCAGTGCTAGTCCCACGGCCTATGGCTACACCTTC
TRBV4-1,TRBJ1-1,.,TRBD1,CASSQPRTGRRTEAFF,TGCGCCAGCAGCCAACCGAGGACAGGTAGGAGGACTGAAGCTTTCTTT
TRBV19,TRBJ2-7,.,TRBD2,CATGLAGASYEQYF,TGTGCCACGGGACTAGCGGGGGCTTCCTACGAGCAGTACTTC
TRBV7-8,TRBJ2-5,many,.,CASSRFVDQETQYF,TGTGCCAGCAGCCGCTTCGTGGATCAAGAGACCCAGTACTTC
TRBV29-1,TRBJ2-5,many,.,CSVESRTGEETQYF,TGCAGCGTTGAATCTAGGACTGGTGAAGAGACCCAGTACTTC
TRBV19,TRBJ2-7,.,.,CASSIGWVDYEQYF,TGTGCCAGTAGTATAGGCTGGGTAGACTACGAGCAGTACTTC
TRBV10-3,TRBJ2-5,.,TRBD2,CAIREWVSGRRETQYF,TGTGCCATCCGCGAGTGGGTTAGCGGGAGAAGAGAGACCCAGTACTTC
TRBV12-3/TRBV12-4,TRBJ1-2,many,.,CASSLQLSYGYTF,TGTGCCAGCAGTTTACAGCTCAGCTATGGCTACACCTTC
TRBV4-1,TRBJ1-1,.,TRBD1,CASSPHTGANTEAFF,TGCGCCAGCAGTCCTCATACAGGGGCGAACACTGAAGCTTTCTTT
TRBV2,TRBJ2-5,.,.,CASSLTLQPSGETQYF,TGTGCCAGCAGTCTTACCCTACAGCCTTCGGGAGAGACCCAGTACTTC
TRBV7-2,TRBJ2-2,.,TRBD2,CASSLVRTSGSTTGELFF,TGTGCCAGCAGCCTCGTAAGGACTAGCGGGAGTACCACCGGGGAGCTGTTTTTT
TRBV19,TRBJ1-4,many,.,CASKTQGPGKLFF,TGTGCCAGTAAGACGCAGGGACCTGGGAAACTGTTTTTT
TRBV7-9,TRBJ1-1,many,TRBD1,CASSPTGRTEAFF,TGTGCCAGCAGCCCGACAGGGCGGACTGAAGCTTTCTTT
TRBV19,TRBJ1-5,once,TRBD1,CASSLTGRGPNQPQHF,TGTGCCAGTAGCTTAACAGGGAGGGGGCCAAATCAGCCCCAGCATTTT
TRBV25-1,TRBJ1-1,few,.,CASSASGSQYEAFF,TGTGCCAGCAGTGCCTCCGGGTCCCAATATGAAGCTTTCTTT
TRBV7-2,TRBJ1-4,.,TRBD1,CASSPGQRTNEKLFF,TGTGCCAGCAGCCCGGGACAGAGGACTAATGAAAAACTGTTTTTT
TRBV6-1,TRBJ1-2,.,TRBD1,CASSQDPGGNGYTF,TGTGCCAGCAGCCAAGATCCAGGGGGTAACGGCTACACCTTC
TRBV29-1,TRBJ1-2,many,.,CSVLGYGSFDYGYTF,TGCAGCGTTCTCGGTTATGGATCTTTCGACTATGGCTACACCTTC
TRBV10-3,TRBJ2-2,few,TRBD2,CAISESTRERGSNTGELFF,TGTGCCATCAGTGAGTCGACTCGAGAGCGGGGCTCGAACACCGGGGAGCTGTTTTTT
TRBV29-1,TRBJ1-1,.,.,CSVELAEAFF,TGCAGCGTTGAACTCGCGGAAGCTTTCTTT
TRBV9,TRBJ2-7,.,.,CASRPRGITSYEQYF,TGTGCCAGCAGGCCCCGCGGGATAACTTCCTACGAGCAGTACTTC
TRBV20-1,TRBJ1-6,many,.,CSASYGRLGNSPLHF,TGCAGTGCTAGCTACGGACGGTTGGGGAATTCACCCCTCCACTTT
TRBV29-1,TRBJ1-1,.,.,CSVETGDTEAFF,TGCAGCGTTGAGACGGGGGACACTGAAGCTTTCTTT
TRBV7-8,TRBJ2-5,once,.,CASSLACRGRETQYF,TGTGCCAGCAGCTTAGCGTGCAGGGGCAGAGAGACCCAGTACTTC
TRBV6-2/TRBV6-3,TRBJ2-2,.,.,CASSYSRGTGELFF,TGTGCCAGCAGTTACTCCCGGGGTACCGGGGAGCTGTTTTTT
TRBV15,TRBJ2-2,few,TRBD2,CATRGREPSTGELFF,TGTGCCACCAGGGGGAGGGAACCATCGACTGGGGAGCTGTTTTTT
TRBV7-8,TRBJ1-3,.,.,CASSVALRGSSKNTIYF,TGTGCCAGCAGCGTAGCCCTGCGGGGGAGCTCAAAAAACACCATATATTTT
TRBV24-1,TRBJ2-7,many,.,CATSDVANYEQYF,TGTGCCACCAGTGATGTAGCCAATTACGAGCAGTACTTC
TRBV29-1,TRBJ2-2,many,.,CSVERGVGELFF,TGCAGCGTTGAAAGAGGGGTCGGGGAGCTGTTTTTT
TRBV2,TRBJ1-5,many,.,CASRGLAQPQHF,TGTGCCAGCAGAGGGCTGGCTCAGCCCCAGCATTTT
TRBV7-9,TRBJ2-7,.,.,CASSLVPDRGRLGYEQYF,TGTGCCAGCAGCTTAGTACCGGATCGAGGGAGGCTTGGGTACGAGCAGTACTTC
TRBV20-1,TRBJ1-5,few,.,CSARQGRAGNQPQHF,TGCAGTGCTAGACAGGGCAGGGCGGGAAACCAGCCCCAGCATTTT
TRBV29-1,TRBJ1-1,.,.,CSLTMNTEAFF,TGCAGCTTGACCATGAACACTGAAGCTTTCTTT
TRBV29-1,TRBJ2-7,many,TRBD1,CSVRGTGGSYEQYF,TGCAGCGTGAGGGGAACAGGGGGCTCCTACGAGCAGTACTTC
TRBV11-2,TRBJ2-7,.,.,CASSLGLGLEQYF,TGTGCCAGCAGCTTAGGGTTAGGTCTCGAGCAGTACTTC
TRBV20-1,TRBJ1-2,many,TRBD1,CSATRQGWGYTF,TGCAGTGCCACGAGACAGGGGTGGGGCTACACCTTC
TRBV7-6,TRBJ1-5,.,.,CASSLQGGSQPQHF,TGTGCCAGCAGCTTACAGGGTGGGAGTCAGCCCCAGCATTTT
TRBV6-5,TRBJ1-5,many,.,CASSYGGNQPQHF,TGTGCCAGCAGTTACGGGGGGAATCAGCCCCAGCATTTT
TRBV12-3/TRBV12-4,TRBJ1-5,many,.,CASSLAHSNQPQHF,TGTGCCAGCAGTTTAGCACATAGCAATCAGCCCCAGCATTTT
TRBV7-9,TRBJ1-1,.,TRBD1,CASSLSPGQGEAFF,TGTGCCAGCAGCCTTTCCCCCGGACAGGGTGAAGCTTTCTTT
TRBV7-2,TRBJ2-2,.,.,CASSSGHTGELFF,TGTGCCAGCAGCTCAGGGCACACCGGGGAGCTGTTTTTT